Presented here are 8 T cell receptor beta chains from one specimen sequenced in a study of human T cells and chemical hapten exposure. Noted time point: patch test 1, 2 weeks after DPC sensitization. Treatment specified: therapeutic diphenylcyclopropenone sensitization with weekly scalp DPC. Via MiXCR, TCRdb re-called the RACE reads, giving one row per CDR3 protein. The data contain about 360,000 distinct CDR3 sequences, more than 4.5% of them singletons. Sequenced material: whole blood, taken in connection with sensitization to the hapten diphenylcyclopropenone (DPC). Every receptor here comes from a woman aged 45 to 65 with alopecia areata. Some clones in this sample may be carry-over from other donors' samples.

This clonotype has ten or more counts. This chain joins TRBV12-3 or TRBV12-4 and TRBJ1-6; D gene unclear. V was pared by 0 bases and J by 8 bases, with 8 bases between. The CDR3 loop spans 14 amino acids. Written as DNA, the CDR3 is TGTGCCAGCAGTTTAGCCCGGCAGGATTCACCCCTCCACTTT. This encodes CASSLARQDSPLHF.

The genes are TRBV4-3 and TRBJ2-4; the D is unclear. This CDR3 has 15 amino acids. The ends were cut back, 3 bases at V and 0 bases at J, with 9 bases in the middle. CDR1 LGHNA and CDR2 YSLEER come from the germline V gene. The CDR3 DNA reads as TGCGCCAGCAGCCAGAGCCAGCTAGCCAAAAACATTCAGTACTTC. This translates into CASSQSQLAKNIQYF.

This clonotype was picked up many times. This chain joins TRBV5-1 and TRBJ2-7, with 8 bases fitting TRBD1. The V gene's germline CDR1 is SGHRS and CDR2 YFSETQ. Unmatched junction bases numbered 6, after V lost 4 bases and J lost 0 bases. The CDR3 covers 15 residues. CDR3 sequence (DNA): TGCGCCAGCAGCCGCAGGGGGCTAACCTCCTACGAGCAGTACTTC. Residues: CASSRRGLTSYEQYF.

This clonotype appeared a few times. The rearrangement uses TRBV27 and TRBJ1-6; D perhaps matches TRBD1 (6 bases). V dropped 0 bases and J dropped 8 bases, with 11 bases sitting between them. Germline V gives CDR1 MNHEY, CDR2 SMNVEV (reference sequence). The CDR3 length is 15 residues. This CDR3 reads CASSLSLRGYSPLHF. The CDR3 DNA follows: TGTGCCAGCAGTTTATCACTCAGGGGATATTCACCCCTCCACTTT.

There are many counts of this clonotype. V and J are TRBV6-5 and TRBJ2-1, with no clear D. CDR1 MNHEY and CDR2 SVGAGI come from the germline V gene. This CDR3 spans 13 amino acids. Trimming cost V 4 bases and J 4 bases, with 8 bases left between them. CDR3 nucleotides: TGTGCCAGCAGTTGGGGATTGTACAATGAGCAGTTCTTC. Amino acid sequence: CASSWGLYNEQFF.

This clonotype appeared many times. The chain links TRBV5-1 to TRBJ2-6, with 7 positions matching TRBD1. There are 17 residues in the CDR3. The germline V gene has CDR1 SGHRS and CDR2 YFSETQ. J gave up 2 bases and V 3 bases, and 8 bases lay outside the gene matches. The DNA of the CDR3 is TGCGCCAGCAGCTGGACGGACAGGTCGGCTGGGGCCAACGTCCTGACTTTC. Encoded protein: CASSWTDRSAGANVLTF.

This clonotype was picked up a small number of times. The V call is TRBV3-1, the J call TRBJ1-2, with 7 nucleotides matching TRBD1. The CDR3 has 12 residues. Per the germline V gene, CDR1 is LGHDT and CDR2 is YNNKEL (reference sequence). Trimming removed 5 bases from V and 13 bases from J; junction bases left unmatched: 10. The CDR3 DNA sequence: TGTGCCAGCAGCGCACAGGGGACGCTTTTCACCTTC. Protein sequence: CASSAQGTLFTF.

There are many counts of this clonotype. The chain employs TRBV5-5 and TRBJ1-4; a weak D match, TRBD1 (6 bases). Per the germline V gene, CDR1 is SGHKS and CDR2 is YYEKEE (reference sequence). The ends were cut back, 4 bases at V and 8 bases at J, with 12 bases in the middle. CDR3 length: 13 amino acids. Here the CDR3 reads CASSRDIGEKLFF. For the CDR3, the DNA is TGTGCCAGCAGCCGGGACATCGGAGAAAAACTGTTTTTT.